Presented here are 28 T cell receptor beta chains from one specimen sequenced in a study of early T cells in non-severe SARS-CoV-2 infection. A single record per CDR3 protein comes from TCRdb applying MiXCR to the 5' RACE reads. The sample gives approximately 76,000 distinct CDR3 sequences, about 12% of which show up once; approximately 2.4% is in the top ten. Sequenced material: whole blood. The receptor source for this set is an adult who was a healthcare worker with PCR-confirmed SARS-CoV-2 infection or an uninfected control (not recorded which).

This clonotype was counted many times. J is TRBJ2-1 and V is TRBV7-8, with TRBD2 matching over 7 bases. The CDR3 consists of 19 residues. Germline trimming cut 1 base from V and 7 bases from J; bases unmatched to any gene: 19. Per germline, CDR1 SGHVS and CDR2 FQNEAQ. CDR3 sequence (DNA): TGTGCCAGCAGCTTAGGAGTGGGGCTTACTAGCGTCCTTTGGAATGAGCAGTTCTTC. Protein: CASSLGVGLTSVLWNEQFF.

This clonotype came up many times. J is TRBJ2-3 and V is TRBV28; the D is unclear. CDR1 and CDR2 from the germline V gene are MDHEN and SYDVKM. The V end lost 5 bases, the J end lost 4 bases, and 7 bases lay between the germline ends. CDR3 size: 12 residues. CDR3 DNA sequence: TGTGCCAGCAGTCCATACGCAGATACGCAGTATTTT. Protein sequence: CASSPYADTQYF.

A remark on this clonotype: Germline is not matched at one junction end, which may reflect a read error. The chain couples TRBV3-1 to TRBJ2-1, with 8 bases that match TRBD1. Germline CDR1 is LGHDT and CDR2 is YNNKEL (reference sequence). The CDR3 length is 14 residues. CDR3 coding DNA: TGTGCCAGCAGCCAAGAGTCTAGGGGCAGGGGGCTGCTCTTC. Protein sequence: CASSQESRGRGLLF.

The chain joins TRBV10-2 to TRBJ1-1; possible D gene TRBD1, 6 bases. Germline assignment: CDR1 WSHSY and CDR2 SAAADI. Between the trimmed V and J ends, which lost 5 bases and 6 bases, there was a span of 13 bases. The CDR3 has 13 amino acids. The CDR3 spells CASSTGAFSEAFF. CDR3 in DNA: TGCGCCAGCAGTACGGGGGCGTTCTCTGAAGCTTTCTTT.

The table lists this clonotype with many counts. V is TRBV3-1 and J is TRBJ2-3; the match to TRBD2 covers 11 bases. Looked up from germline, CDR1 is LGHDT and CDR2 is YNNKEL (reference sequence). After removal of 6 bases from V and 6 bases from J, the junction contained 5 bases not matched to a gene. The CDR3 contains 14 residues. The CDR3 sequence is CASRRSGGADTQYF. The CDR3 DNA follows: TGTGCCAGCAGACGTAGCGGGGGGGCCGATACGCAGTATTTT.

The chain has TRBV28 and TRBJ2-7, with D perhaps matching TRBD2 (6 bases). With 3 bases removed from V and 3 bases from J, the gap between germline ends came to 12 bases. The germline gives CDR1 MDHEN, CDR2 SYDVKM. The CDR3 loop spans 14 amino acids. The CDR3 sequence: CASSLMQGGYEQYF. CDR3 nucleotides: TGTGCCAGCAGTTTGATGCAGGGAGGCTACGAGCAGTACTTC.

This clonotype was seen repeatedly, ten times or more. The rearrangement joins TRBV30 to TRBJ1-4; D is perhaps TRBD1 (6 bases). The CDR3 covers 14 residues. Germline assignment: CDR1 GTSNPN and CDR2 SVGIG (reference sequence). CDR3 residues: CAVSTDSKNEKLFF. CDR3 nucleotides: TGTGCGGTCTCAACGGACAGCAAGAATGAAAAACTGTTTTTT.

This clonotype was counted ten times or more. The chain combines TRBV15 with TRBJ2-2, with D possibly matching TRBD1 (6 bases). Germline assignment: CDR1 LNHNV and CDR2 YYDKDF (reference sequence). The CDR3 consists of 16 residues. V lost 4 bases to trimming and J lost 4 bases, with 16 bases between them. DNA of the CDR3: TGTGCCACCAGCAAGCTAACAGGGAAGAGCACCGGGGAGCTGTTTTTT. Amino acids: CATSKLTGKSTGELFF.

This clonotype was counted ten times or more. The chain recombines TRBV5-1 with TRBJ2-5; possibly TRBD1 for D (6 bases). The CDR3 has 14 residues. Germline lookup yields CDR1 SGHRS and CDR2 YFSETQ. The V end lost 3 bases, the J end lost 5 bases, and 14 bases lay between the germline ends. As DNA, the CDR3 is TGCGCCAGCAGCTCCCGAGGGGGTGACGAGACCCAGTACTTC. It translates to CASSSRGGDETQYF.

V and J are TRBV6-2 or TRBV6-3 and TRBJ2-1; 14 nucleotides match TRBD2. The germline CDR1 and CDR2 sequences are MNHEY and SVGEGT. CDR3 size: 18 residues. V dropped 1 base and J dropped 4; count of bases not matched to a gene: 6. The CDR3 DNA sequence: TGTGCCAGCAGTTACTTAGGACTAGCGGGAGGCCAATACAATGAGCAGTTCTTC. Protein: CASSYLGLAGGQYNEQFF.

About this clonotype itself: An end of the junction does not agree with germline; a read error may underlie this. In nucleotides, the CDR3 is TGTGCCAGCAGCCTAGCGGAGGTGGGCACTGAGCAGTTCTTC. Protein: CASSLAEVGTEQFF. The chain combines TRBV7-9 with TRBJ2-1, with 7 bases aligning to TRBD2. The CDR3 runs 14 residues. Germline-derived CDR1 and CDR2 are SEHNR and FQNEAQ (reference sequence).

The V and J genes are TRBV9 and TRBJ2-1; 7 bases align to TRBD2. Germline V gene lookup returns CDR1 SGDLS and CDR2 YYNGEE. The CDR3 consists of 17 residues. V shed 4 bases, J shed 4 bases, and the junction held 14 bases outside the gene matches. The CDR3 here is CASSSERASGYYNEQFF. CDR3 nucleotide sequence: TGTGCCAGCAGCTCCGAGCGGGCTAGCGGATATTACAATGAGCAGTTCTTC.

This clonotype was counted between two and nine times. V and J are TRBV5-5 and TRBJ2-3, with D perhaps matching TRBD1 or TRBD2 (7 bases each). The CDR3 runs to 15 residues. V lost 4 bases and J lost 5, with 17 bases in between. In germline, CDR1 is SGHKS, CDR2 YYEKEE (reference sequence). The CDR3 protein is CASSLAGGGQDTQYF. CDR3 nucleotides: TGTGCCAGCAGCCTCGCAGGGGGGGGGCAAGATACGCAGTATTTT.

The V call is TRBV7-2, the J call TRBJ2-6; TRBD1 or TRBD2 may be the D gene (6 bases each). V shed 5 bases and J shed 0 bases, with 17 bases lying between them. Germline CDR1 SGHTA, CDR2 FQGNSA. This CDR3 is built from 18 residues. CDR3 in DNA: TGTGCCAGCAGCCCGTCGCGGGACACCAGCTCTGGGGCCAACGTCCTGACTTTC. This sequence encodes CASSPSRDTSSGANVLTF.

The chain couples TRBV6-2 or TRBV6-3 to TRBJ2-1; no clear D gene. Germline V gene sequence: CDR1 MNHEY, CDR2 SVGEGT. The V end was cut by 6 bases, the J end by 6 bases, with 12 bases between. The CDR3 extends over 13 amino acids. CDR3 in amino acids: CASRTSSSNEQFF. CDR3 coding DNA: TGTGCCAGCAGAACCTCCTCAAGCAATGAGCAGTTCTTC.

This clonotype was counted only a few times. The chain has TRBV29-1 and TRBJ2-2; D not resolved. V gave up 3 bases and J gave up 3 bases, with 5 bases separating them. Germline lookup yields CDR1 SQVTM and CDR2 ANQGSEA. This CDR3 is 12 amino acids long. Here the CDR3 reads CSVEEHTGELFF. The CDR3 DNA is TGCAGCGTTGAGGAGCACACCGGGGAGCTGTTTTTT.

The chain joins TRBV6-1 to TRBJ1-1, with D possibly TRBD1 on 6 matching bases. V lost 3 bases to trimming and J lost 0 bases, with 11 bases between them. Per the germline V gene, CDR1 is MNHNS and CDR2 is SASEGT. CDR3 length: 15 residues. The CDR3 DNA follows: TGTGCCAGCAGTGATGGGTACAGGGTGAACACTGAAGCTTTCTTT. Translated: CASSDGYRVNTEAFF.

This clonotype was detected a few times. The CDR3 region has the DNA TGCGCCAGCGATTCGGGCGAGAGCACTGAAGCTTTCTTT. It yields the protein CASDSGESTEAFF. The genes are TRBV5-1 and TRBJ1-1; D is ambiguous. The ends were cut back, 7 bases at V and 4 bases at J, with 14 bases in the middle. CDR3 size: 13 residues. The germline CDR1 and CDR2 sequences are SGHRS and YFSETQ. The full variable domain, its missing parts supplied by reference TRBV5-1 and TRBJ1-1, is KAGVTQTPRYLIKTRGQQVTLSCSPISGHRSVSWYQQTPGQGLQFLFEYFSETQRNKGNFPGRFSGRQFSNSRSEMNVSTLELGDSALYLCASDSGESTEAFFGQGTRLTVV.

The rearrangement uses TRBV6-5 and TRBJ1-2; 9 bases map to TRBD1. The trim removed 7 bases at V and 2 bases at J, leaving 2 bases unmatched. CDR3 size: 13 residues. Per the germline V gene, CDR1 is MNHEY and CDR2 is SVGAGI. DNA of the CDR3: TGTGCCAGCACTACAGGGGGCAACTATGGCTACACCTTC. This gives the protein CASTTGGNYGYTF.

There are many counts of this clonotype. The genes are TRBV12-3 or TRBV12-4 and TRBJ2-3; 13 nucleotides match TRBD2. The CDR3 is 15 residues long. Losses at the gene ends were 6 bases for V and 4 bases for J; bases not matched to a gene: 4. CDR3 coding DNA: TGTGCCAGCAGACTAGCGGGGGGGATAGCAGATACGCAGTATTTT. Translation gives CASRLAGGIADTQYF.

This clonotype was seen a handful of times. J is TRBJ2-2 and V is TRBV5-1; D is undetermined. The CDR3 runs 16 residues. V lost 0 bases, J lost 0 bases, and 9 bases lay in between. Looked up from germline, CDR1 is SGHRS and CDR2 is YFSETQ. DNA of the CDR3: TGCGCCAGCAGCTTGGCGGCCCAGCCGAACACCGGGGAGCTGTTTTTT. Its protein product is CASSLAAQPNTGELFF.

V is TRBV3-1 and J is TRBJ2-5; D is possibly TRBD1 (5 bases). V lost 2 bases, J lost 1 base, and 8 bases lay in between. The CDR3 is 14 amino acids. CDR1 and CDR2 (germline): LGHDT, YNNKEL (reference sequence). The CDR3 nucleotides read TGTGCCAGCAGCCAAAGACAGTCCCAAGAGACCCAGTACTTC. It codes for CASSQRQSQETQYF.

The CDR3 coding sequence is TGTGCCAGCAGCCACCTAAGAACTGGGAACACTGAAGCTTTCTTT. It specifies CASSHLRTGNTEAFF. The chain has TRBV4-2 and TRBJ1-1; D is undetermined. Trimming took 3 bases from V and 1 from J, leaving 12 bases between them. Germline-derived CDR1 and CDR2 are LGHNA and YNFKEQ. The CDR3 consists of 15 residues.

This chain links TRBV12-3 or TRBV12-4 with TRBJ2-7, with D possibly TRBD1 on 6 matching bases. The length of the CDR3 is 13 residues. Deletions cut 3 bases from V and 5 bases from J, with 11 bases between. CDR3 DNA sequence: TGTGCCAGCAGTTTTATTGGGGGCCACGAGCAGTACTTC. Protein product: CASSFIGGHEQYF.

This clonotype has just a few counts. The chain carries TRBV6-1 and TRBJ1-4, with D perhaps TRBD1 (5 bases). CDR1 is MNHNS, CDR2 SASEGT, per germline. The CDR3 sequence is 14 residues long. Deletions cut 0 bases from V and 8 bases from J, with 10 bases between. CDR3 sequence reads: CASSEAWGVEKLFF. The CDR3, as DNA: TGTGCCAGCAGTGAAGCCTGGGGGGTGGAAAAACTGTTTTTT.

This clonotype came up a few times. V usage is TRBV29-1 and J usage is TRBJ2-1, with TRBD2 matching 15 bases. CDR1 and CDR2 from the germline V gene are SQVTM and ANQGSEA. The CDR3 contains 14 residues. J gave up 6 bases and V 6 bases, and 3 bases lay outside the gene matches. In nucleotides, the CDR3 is TGCAGCGTGGGACTAGCGGGAGGATCCAATGAGCAGTTCTTC. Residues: CSVGLAGGSNEQFF.

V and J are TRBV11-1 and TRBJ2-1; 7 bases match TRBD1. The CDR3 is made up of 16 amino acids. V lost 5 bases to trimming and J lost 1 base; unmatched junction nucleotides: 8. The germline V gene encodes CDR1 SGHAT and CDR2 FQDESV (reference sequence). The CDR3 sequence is CASSANRGDSYNEQFF. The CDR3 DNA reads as TGTGCCAGCAGCGCAAACAGGGGAGATTCCTACAATGAGCAGTTCTTC.

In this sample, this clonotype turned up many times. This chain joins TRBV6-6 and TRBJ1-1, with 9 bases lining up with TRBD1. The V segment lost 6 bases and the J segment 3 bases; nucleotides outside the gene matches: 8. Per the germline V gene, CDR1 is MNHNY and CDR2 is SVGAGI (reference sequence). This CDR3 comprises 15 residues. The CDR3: CASSRPTGGYTEAFF. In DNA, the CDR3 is TGTGCCAGCAGCCGTCCGACAGGGGGATACACTGAAGCTTTCTTT.